This T cell receptor (beta chain) came from a study of siplizumab effects on memory and regulatory T cells. A word on this clone: Its target is not known.

Profiling relied on immunoSEQ multiplex PCR, and the TCRdb table lists in-frame clones only, not all of them. The table lists tens of thousands of clones, 95% to 97% of them singletons, with 0.5% to 0.7% in the top ten. Regarding the study as a whole: A significant reduction in alloreactive sequences traceable to unstimulated CD4+ memory cells was produced by siplizumab. Mappable alloreactive CD4+ clones averaged about 74% Treg-derived with siplizumab versus 26.9% in controls. Memory cells seemed less diverse than naive T cells, which also seemed major contributors to the alloresponse. Whether proliferating Tregs in siplizumab cultures suppress was not functionally confirmed.

Germline lookup yields CDR1 SQVTM and CDR2 ANQGSEA. This CDR3 region has 17 residues. After removal of 4 bases from V and 0 bases from J, the junction contained 8 bases not matched to a gene. The TCR was taken from a human donor in good health. Material for sequencing was naive CD4+ T cells sorted from blood. This rearrangement joins TRBV29-1 to TRBJ2-7; 14 nucleotides align to TRBD2. The CDR3, as DNA: TGCAGCGTTGTTTTGAGGACTAGCGGGAGGACCTCCTACGAGCAGTACTTC. The encoded protein is CSVVLRTSGRTSYEQYF.